This passage covers 21 T cell receptor beta chains from one sample sequenced in a study of shared clonotypes between healthy human individuals. Clones were read by immunoSEQ multiplex PCR, and TCRdb kept only the in-frame ones, dropping some. Of millions of clones in the sample, more than 80% were seen once. The sample comprised naive CD4+ T cells from PBMCs. Specified subset: CD45RA+ positively selected. Receptors originate from a man aged 18 to 35 in good health. Some clones in this sample may be carry-over from other donors' samples.

The J gene is TRBJ2-2, the V gene TRBV28; the D gene is possibly TRBD2 (6 bases). Germline loops: CDR1 MDHEN, CDR2 SYDVKM. V was cut by 1 base and J by 5 bases, with 11 bases left in between. The CDR3 sequence is 15 residues long. CDR3 loop: CASSLSGRRTGELFF. In nucleotides, the CDR3 is TGTGCCAGCAGTTTATCTGGGAGGCGAACCGGGGAGCTGTTTTTT.

V is TRBV6-5 and J is TRBJ2-5; D possibly corresponds to TRBD2 (5 bases). CDR3 size: 14 residues. CDR1 and CDR2 from the germline V gene are MNHEY and SVGAGI. V was shortened by 5 bases and J by 5 bases, with 15 bases between the two germline ends. The CDR3 sequence: CASSPPGILETQYF. CDR3 sequence (DNA): TGTGCCAGCAGTCCGCCGGGAATTTTGGAGACCCAGTACTTC.

The V gene is TRBV6-1, the J gene TRBJ2-7; 9 bases line up with TRBD1. Germline V gene lookup returns CDR1 MNHNS and CDR2 SASEGT. Trimming removed 1 base from V and 4 bases from J; junction bases left unmatched: 8. The CDR3 is 16 amino acids. CDR3 nucleotides: TGTGCCAGCAGTGAAGTACGGGACAGGGATAAGTACGAGCAGTACTTC. It is translated as CASSEVRDRDKYEQYF.

The chain carries TRBV11-2 and TRBJ2-7; 9 bases line up with TRBD2. Germline values: CDR1 SGHAT, CDR2 FQNNGV. V lost 1 base to trimming and J lost 1 base; unmatched junction nucleotides: 5. The CDR3 has 16 residues. The CDR3 DNA reads as TGTGCCAGCAGCTTAGCGGCGGGAGGGGGTTCCTACGAGCAGTACTTC. Encoded protein: CASSLAAGGGSYEQYF.

The chain links TRBV7-9 to TRBJ2-1; 7 bases fit TRBD2. The CDR3 spans 13 residues. The junction had 2 bases not matched to a gene; V was cut back by 2 bases and J by 7 bases. Germline CDR1 SEHNR, CDR2 FQNEAQ (reference sequence). The CDR3 DNA follows: TGTGCCAGCAGCTTACTAGCGGCGAATGAGCAGTTCTTC. It is translated as CASSLLAANEQFF.

This chain uses TRBV27 with TRBJ2-2; D uncertain. The CDR3 covers 15 residues. Deletions cut 0 bases from V and 6 bases from J, with 11 bases between. Germline CDR1 reads MNHEY; CDR2 reads SMNVEV (reference sequence). The CDR3 DNA sequence: TGTGCCAGCAGTTTATCGCCTAGTCTGGCCGGGGAGCTGTTTTTT. Residues: CASSLSPSLAGELFF.

V gene TRBV14 combines with J gene TRBJ2-6; no reliable D call. Deletions cut 1 base from V and 3 bases from J, with 13 bases between. The germline V gene encodes CDR1 SGHDN and CDR2 FVKESK. The CDR3 has 17 residues. The CDR3 spells CASSQGLALLGANVLTF. Here the CDR3 DNA reads TGTGCCAGCAGCCAAGGTTTGGCCCTACTTGGGGCCAACGTCCTGACTTTC.

The chain joins TRBV7-9 to TRBJ2-3; 10 nucleotides line up with TRBD1. After removal of 2 bases from V and 3 bases from J, the junction contained 5 bases not matched to a gene. The CDR3 runs 16 residues. Germline V gene sequence: CDR1 SEHNR, CDR2 FQNEAQ (reference sequence). The CDR3 DNA follows: TGTGCCAGCAGCTTATGGGACAGGGGAACAACAGATACGCAGTATTTT. As protein: CASSLWDRGTTDTQYF.

V gene TRBV13 combines with J gene TRBJ2-7; no firm D call. V was pared by 5 bases and J by 3 bases, with 5 bases between. CDR3 size: 11 residues. Germline CDR1 and CDR2: PRHDT and FYEKMQ (reference sequence). The CDR3 DNA reads TGTGCCAGCAGCCAAAACTACGAGCAGTACTTC. Translating gives CASSQNYEQYF.

This clone was observed a single time. The rearrangement joins TRBV25-1 to TRBJ2-1; 8 nucleotides align to TRBD1. This CDR3 has 15 amino acids. CDR1 is MGHDK and CDR2 is SYGVNS in the germline V gene. J was trimmed by 8 bases and V by 1 base; bases with no gene match: 7. For the CDR3, the DNA is TGTGCCAGCAGTGAATCCGGACAGGGCTCGGATGAGCAGTTCTTC. Protein product: CASSESGQGSDEQFF.

This chain joins TRBV5-1 and TRBJ2-7; either TRBD1 or TRBD2 may fit D (6 bases each). The CDR3 length is 16 residues. V was clipped by 1 base and J by 6 bases, with 20 bases between them. In germline, CDR1 is SGHRS, CDR2 YFSETQ. CDR3: CASSLLSGAATGEQYF. The DNA for the CDR3 is TGCGCCAGCAGCTTGTTGTCGGGGGCGGCAACGGGCGAGCAGTACTTC.

J is TRBJ2-7 and V is TRBV12-1. TRBV12-1 is a pseudogene locus. The CDR3 extends over 12 amino acids. CDR3 amino acids: CASVLWEDEQYF. The CDR3 region has the DNA TGTGCCAGCGTTCTTTGGGAAGACGAGCAGTACTTC.

The chain has TRBV5-4 and TRBJ2-5, with D tentatively TRBD2 (6 bases). The V end lost 4 bases, the J end lost 5 bases, and 24 bases lay between the germline ends. The germline V gene encodes CDR1 SGHNT and CDR2 YYREEE (reference sequence). The CDR3 totals 17 residues. The CDR3 DNA reads TGTGCCAGCAGCGTCTCCCCGGGACTCCGATCGGGGGAGACCCAGTACTTC. This codes for CASSVSPGLRSGETQYF.

CDR3 sequence (DNA): TGTGCCAGCAGCCCGATGGGACTAGCGGGGGAGACCCAGTACTTC. Amino acids: CASSPMGLAGETQYF. J is TRBJ2-5 and V is TRBV7-3; 13 bases align to TRBD2. The trim removed 5 bases at V and 5 bases at J, leaving 5 bases unmatched. This CDR3 is 15 amino acids long. Germline CDR1 and CDR2: SGHTA and FQGTGA.

The chain couples TRBV27 to TRBJ1-1, with D possibly TRBD1 on 5 matching bases. The CDR3 extends over 15 amino acids. Germline loops: CDR1 MNHEY, CDR2 SMNVEV (reference sequence). V lost 5 bases, J lost 0 bases, and 13 bases lay in between. The CDR3 is CASSRAVGVNTEAFF. In nucleotides, the CDR3 is TGTGCCAGCAGTCGAGCGGTGGGGGTGAACACTGAAGCTTTCTTT.

The chain carries TRBV6-1 and TRBJ2-1, with TRBD2 matching 8 bases. This CDR3 has 15 residues. Per the germline V gene, CDR1 is MNHNS and CDR2 is SASEGT. V shed 4 bases, J shed 5 bases, and the junction held 7 bases outside the gene matches. The CDR3 region is CASSGQPGGDNEQFF. The CDR3 DNA reads TGTGCCAGCAGTGGACAGCCCGGGGGGGACAATGAGCAGTTCTTC.

V and J are TRBV28 and TRBJ2-3, with D perhaps matching TRBD2 (8 bases). The germline CDR1 and CDR2 sequences are MDHEN and SYDVKM. Trimming removed 5 bases at V and 6 bases at J, with 18 bases between. The length of the CDR3 is 15 residues. The CDR3 loop reads CASSTAGAQGDTQYF. In DNA, the CDR3 is TGTGCCAGCAGTACAGCGGGAGCACAGGGGGATACGCAGTATTTT.

This chain links TRBV2 with TRBJ1-2; 7 positions match TRBD1. In germline, CDR1 is SNHLY, CDR2 FYNNEI. The junction had 23 bases not matched to a gene; V was cut back by 6 bases and J by 4 bases. The CDR3 is made up of 19 amino acids. CDR3 sequence (DNA): TGTGCCAGCAGAGGCTTGGGGGCCAGGGGGGCGGGGCCCCGCTATGGCTACACCTTC. Its protein is CASRGLGARGAGPRYGYTF.

The J gene is TRBJ1-5, the V gene TRBV5-1; no firm D call. Per the germline V gene, CDR1 is SGHRS and CDR2 is YFSETQ. The CDR3 totals 14 residues. V was pared by 0 bases and J by 7 bases, with 11 bases between. CDR3 sequence reads: CASSLDPSQQPQHF. DNA of the CDR3: TGCGCCAGCAGCTTGGACCCCTCCCAGCAGCCCCAGCATTTT.

Comment on this clone: At the DNA level, this CDR3 is encoded by other sequences in the same sample as well. The chain uses TRBV5-1 and TRBJ1-1, with a tentative D call TRBD1 (5 bases). The CDR3 is 14 residues long. With 0 bases removed from V and 1 base from J, the gap between germline ends came to 7 bases. The germline V gene has CDR1 SGHRS and CDR2 YFSETQ. The CDR3 coding sequence is TGCGCCAGCAGCTTGGCCCAGGGGAACACTGAAGCTTTCTTT. Translating gives CASSLAQGNTEAFF.

The DNA of the CDR3 is TGTGCCAGTAGTCGCCCGGGACAGAGGACTTACAATGAGCAGTTCTTC. This sequence encodes CASSRPGQRTYNEQFF. The rearrangement joins TRBV19 to TRBJ2-1; 7 bases align to TRBD1. Germline-derived CDR1 and CDR2 are LNHDA and SQIVND (reference sequence). V lost 5 bases and J lost 4; bases outside the gene matches: 11. The CDR3 runs 16 residues.